What follows is one T cell receptor beta chain and its context. The data stem from a study of cytomegalovirus exposure and HLA in healthy donors. PCR employed 60 Vbeta and 13 Jbeta primers. The data were produced by immunoSEQ multiplex PCR, yet TCRdb's version contains in-frame clones alone and is incomplete. Found here are 150,000 to 200,000 clones, 81% of them singletons; the top ten hold 4.9%. V trimming: 2 bases; J trimming: 5 bases; junction bases outside the gene matches: 8. The CDR3 contains 16 residues. Per germline, CDR1 SGHNT and CDR2 YYREEE (reference sequence). The chain carries TRBV5-4 and TRBJ2-2, with 8 bases identical to TRBD1. The clonotype comes from a woman in her late teens or twenties in good health and CMV-seropositive. The material sequenced was PBMCs. CDR3 nucleotides: TGTGCCAGCAGCTTTGGGCAGGGGGCGCGGACCGGGGAGCTGTTTTTT. Amino acids: CASSFGQGARTGELFF. Using reference TRBV5-4 and TRBJ2-2 for the parts outside the CDR3, the full variable domain is ETGVTQSPTHLIKTRGQQVTLRCSSQSGHNTVSWYQQALGQGPQFIFQYYREEENGRGNFPPRFSGLQFPNYSSELNVNALELDDSALYLCASSFGQGARTGELFFGEGSRLTVL.